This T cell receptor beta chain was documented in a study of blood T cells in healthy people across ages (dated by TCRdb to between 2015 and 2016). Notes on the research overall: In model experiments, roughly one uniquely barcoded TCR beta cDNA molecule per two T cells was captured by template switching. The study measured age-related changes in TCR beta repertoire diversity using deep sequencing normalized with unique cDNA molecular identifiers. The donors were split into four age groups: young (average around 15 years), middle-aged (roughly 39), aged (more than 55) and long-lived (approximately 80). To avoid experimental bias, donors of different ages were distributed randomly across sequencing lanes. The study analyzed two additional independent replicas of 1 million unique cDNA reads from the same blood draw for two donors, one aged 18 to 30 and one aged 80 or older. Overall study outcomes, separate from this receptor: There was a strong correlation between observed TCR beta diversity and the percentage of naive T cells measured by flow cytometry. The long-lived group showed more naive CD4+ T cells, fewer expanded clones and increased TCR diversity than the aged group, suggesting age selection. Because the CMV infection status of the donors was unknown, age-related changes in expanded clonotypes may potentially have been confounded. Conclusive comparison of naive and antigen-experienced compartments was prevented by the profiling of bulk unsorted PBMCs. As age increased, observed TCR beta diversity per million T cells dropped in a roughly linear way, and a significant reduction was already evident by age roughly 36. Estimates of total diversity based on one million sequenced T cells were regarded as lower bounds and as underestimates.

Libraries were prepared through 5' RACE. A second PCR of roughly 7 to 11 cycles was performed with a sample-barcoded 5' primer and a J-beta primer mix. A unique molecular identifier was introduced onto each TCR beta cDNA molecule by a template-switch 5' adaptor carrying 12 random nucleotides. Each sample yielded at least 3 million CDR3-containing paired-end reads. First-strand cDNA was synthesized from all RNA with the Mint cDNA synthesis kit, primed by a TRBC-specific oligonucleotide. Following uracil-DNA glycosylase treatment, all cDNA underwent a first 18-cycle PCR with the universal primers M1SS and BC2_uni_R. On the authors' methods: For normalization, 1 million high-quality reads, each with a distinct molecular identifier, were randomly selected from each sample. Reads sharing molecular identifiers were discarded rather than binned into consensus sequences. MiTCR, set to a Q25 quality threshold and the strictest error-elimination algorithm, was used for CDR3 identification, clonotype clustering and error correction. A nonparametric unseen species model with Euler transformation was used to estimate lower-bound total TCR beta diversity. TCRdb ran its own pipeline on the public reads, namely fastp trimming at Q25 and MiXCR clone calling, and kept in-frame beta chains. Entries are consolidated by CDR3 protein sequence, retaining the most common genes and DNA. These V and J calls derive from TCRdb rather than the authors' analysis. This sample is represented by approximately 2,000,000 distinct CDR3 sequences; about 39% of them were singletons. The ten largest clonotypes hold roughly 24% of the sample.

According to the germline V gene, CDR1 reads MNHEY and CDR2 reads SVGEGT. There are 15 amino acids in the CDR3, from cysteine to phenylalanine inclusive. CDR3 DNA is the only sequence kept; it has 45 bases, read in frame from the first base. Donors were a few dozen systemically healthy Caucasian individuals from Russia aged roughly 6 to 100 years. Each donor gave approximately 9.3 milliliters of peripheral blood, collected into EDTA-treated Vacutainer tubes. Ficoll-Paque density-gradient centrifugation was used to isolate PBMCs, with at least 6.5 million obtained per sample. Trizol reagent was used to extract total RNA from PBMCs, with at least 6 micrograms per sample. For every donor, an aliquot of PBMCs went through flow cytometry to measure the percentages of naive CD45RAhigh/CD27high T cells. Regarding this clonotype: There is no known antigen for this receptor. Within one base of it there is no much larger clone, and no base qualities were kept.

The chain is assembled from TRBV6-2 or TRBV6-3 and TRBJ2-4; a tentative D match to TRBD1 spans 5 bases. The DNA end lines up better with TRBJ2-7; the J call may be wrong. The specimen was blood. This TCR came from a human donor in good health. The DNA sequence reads TGTGCCAGCAGTTACTATGACAGTTTCTCCTACGAGCAGTACTTC. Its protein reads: CASSYYDSFSYEQYF.